Each of the 30 T cell receptor beta chains below was sequenced from the same sample in a study of CD8 T cells in ankylosing spondylitis. MiXCR, run by TCRdb on the 5' RACE reads, gives a single entry per CDR3 protein. There are 150,000 to 200,000 distinct CDR3 sequences in the sample; around 20% occur only once, and over 7% lies in the top ten. Material for sequencing was blood, either unsorted or a sorted T cell fraction (not recorded which). Receptors originate from a male donor with ankylosing spondylitis or in good health (not recorded which).

The chain combines TRBV4-1 with TRBJ1-2; unclear D gene. CDR3 length: 12 amino acids. Germline lookup yields CDR1 MGHRA and CDR2 YSYEKL. V lost 3 bases and J lost 8, with 10 bases in between. The CDR3 region is CASSQGGSGYTF. CDR3 in DNA: TGCGCCAGCAGCCAGGGAGGGAGCGGCTACACCTTC.

This clonotype has ten or more counts. The chain employs TRBV9 and TRBJ2-3; 12 bases fit TRBD2. The trim removed 4 bases at V and 2 bases at J, leaving 5 bases unmatched. The germline CDR1 and CDR2 sequences are SGDLS and YYNGEE. The CDR3 length is 16 residues. CDR3 in DNA: TGTGCCAGCAGCACCCGGACTAGCGGGACCACAGATACGCAGTATTTT. Its protein product is CASSTRTSGTTDTQYF.

The gene calls are TRBV11-2 and TRBJ1-1; 10 positions match TRBD1. The length of the CDR3 is 15 residues. J gave up 5 bases and V 6 bases, and 9 bases lay outside the gene matches. The V gene's germline CDR1 is SGHAT and CDR2 FQNNGV. This chain's CDR3 is CASSSLDRGGTEAFF. In DNA, the CDR3 is TGTGCCAGCAGTTCTCTGGACAGGGGGGGGACTGAAGCTTTCTTT.

This clonotype turned up a few times. The chain is built from TRBV4-2 and TRBJ2-1, with D possibly being TRBD2 (7 bases). Trimming took 2 bases from V and 7 from J, leaving 18 bases between them. The CDR3 consists of 16 residues. CDR1 and CDR2 (germline): LGHNA, YNFKEQ. CDR3 loop: CASSQRGLAVENEQFF. The CDR3 nucleotides are TGTGCCAGCAGCCAACGGGGGCTAGCGGTGGAAAATGAGCAGTTCTTC.

Many counts were recorded for this clonotype. The genes are TRBV20-1 and TRBJ2-1; the D is unclear. The V and J ends lost 3 bases and 4 bases respectively, with 16 bases between them. Germline V CDR1 and CDR2: DFQATT, SNEGSKA (reference sequence). The CDR3 has 15 residues. CDR3 sequence (DNA): TGCAGTGCTAGGGGCCCAACTCTTGCTTACAATGAGCAGTTCTTC. This encodes CSARGPTLAYNEQFF.

Ten or more counts support this clonotype. This sequence joins TRBV6-1 and TRBJ2-5, with 8 bases lining up with TRBD1. The trim removed 4 bases at V and 5 bases at J, leaving 6 bases unmatched. CDR3 length: 14 residues. The germline V gene has CDR1 MNHNS and CDR2 SASEGT. CDR3 nucleotide sequence: TGTGCCAGCAGTGCGCAGGGGGCGGTGGAGACCCAGTACTTC. It translates to CASSAQGAVETQYF.

This chain connects TRBV5-4 to TRBJ2-1; 14 bases map to TRBD2. In germline, CDR1 is SGHNT, CDR2 YYREEE (reference sequence). V shed 4 bases and J 3 bases; nucleotides not matched to a gene: 6. The CDR3 covers 17 residues. The CDR3 DNA sequence: TGTGCCAGCAGCCCCGGGACTAGCGGGAGCCACTACAATGAGCAGTTCTTC. This encodes CASSPGTSGSHYNEQFF.

Ten or more counts support this clonotype. The chain links TRBV6-6 to TRBJ2-5, with D hard to call. With 2 bases removed from V and 7 bases from J, the gap between germline ends came to 11 bases. The CDR3 consists of 13 residues. CDR1 MNHNY and CDR2 SVGAGI come from the germline V gene (reference sequence). The chain's CDR3 is CASSYRAVVTQYF. In DNA, the CDR3 is TGTGCCAGCAGTTACCGGGCTGTAGTGACCCAGTACTTC.

This sequence joins TRBV2 and TRBJ1-1; unclear D gene. V shed 6 bases and J shed 7 bases, with 12 bases lying between them. CDR3 length: 12 residues. CDR1 is SNHLY, CDR2 FYNNEI, per germline. The CDR3, as DNA: TGTGCCAGCAGGGCCCCCAGCTTTGAAGCTTTCTTT. Translating gives CASRAPSFEAFF.

This rearrangement joins TRBV20-1 to TRBJ1-2; TRBD1 is a possible D gene (5 bases). V dropped 0 bases and J dropped 4 bases, with 18 bases sitting between them. This CDR3 region has 16 residues. The germline gives CDR1 DFQATT, CDR2 SNEGSKA (reference sequence). The CDR3 region has the DNA TGCAGTGCTAGAGACAGGATCAGGGACTGGGGCTATGGCTACACCTTC. This sequence encodes CSARDRIRDWGYGYTF.

The chain joins TRBV11-2 to TRBJ2-7; the D is unclear. Germline assignment: CDR1 SGHAT and CDR2 FQNNGV. The CDR3 runs 14 residues. V was shortened by 3 bases and J by 0 bases, with 9 bases between the two germline ends. For the CDR3, the DNA is TGTGCCAGCAGCTTTTATAGTTCCTCCTACGAGCAGTACTTC. Translated, it gives CASSFYSSSYEQYF.

This clonotype was observed a few times. The chain employs TRBV28 and TRBJ2-7, with 11 bases fitting TRBD1. The CDR3 is 14 residues long. Trimming cost V 6 bases and J 7 bases; bases outside gene matches: 8. Germline V gene lookup returns CDR1 MDHEN and CDR2 SYDVKM. CDR3 DNA sequence: TGTGCCAGCAGATCGGACAGGGGGCCGTTGGAGCAGTACTTC. Protein product: CASRSDRGPLEQYF.

This clonotype was counted at least ten times. The chain links TRBV20-1 to TRBJ1-2, with 7 bases fitting TRBD1. Germline CDR1 and CDR2: DFQATT and SNEGSKA (reference sequence). V was pared by 6 bases and J by 5 bases, with 9 bases of the junction left unmatched. The CDR3 runs 13 residues. The CDR3, as DNA: TGCAGTGCAGGGGGCGGGGTCGGTTATGGCTACACCTTC. Amino acids: CSAGGGVGYGYTF.

The chain is built from TRBV19 and TRBJ1-1; D is uncertain. CDR3 size: 16 residues. V lost 6 bases, J lost 4 bases, and 21 bases lay in between. The germline V gene encodes CDR1 LNHDA and CDR2 SQIVND (reference sequence). CDR3 nucleotide sequence: TGTGCCAGTAGGACCACCCCACGGACCGGAAGCACTGAAGCTTTCTTT. The encoded protein is CASRTTPRTGSTEAFF. Variable domain in full (rest from reference TRBV19 and TRBJ1-1): DGGITQSPKYLFRKEGQNVTLSCEQNLNHDAMYWYRQDPGQGLRLIYYSQIVNDFQKGDIAEGYSVSREKKESFPLTVTSAQKNPTAFYLCASRTTPRTGSTEAFFGQGTRLTVV.

V gene TRBV7-6 combines with J gene TRBJ1-3; 7 bases align to TRBD1. V lost 7 bases and J lost 1; bases outside the gene matches: 10. Looked up from germline, CDR1 is SGHVS and CDR2 is FNYEAQ. This CDR3 region has 16 residues. DNA for the CDR3: TGTGCCAGCACCCTAGCCCAGGGGGGTTCTGGAAACACCATATATTTT. Its protein product is CASTLAQGGSGNTIYF. The full variable domain, completed using reference TRBV7-6 and TRBJ1-3, is GAGVSQSPRYKVTKRGQDVALRCDPISGHVSLYWYRQALGQGPEFLTYFNYEAQQDKSGLPNDRFSAERPEGSISTLTIQRTEQRDSAMYRCASTLAQGGSGNTIYFGEGSWLTVV.

The CDR3: CASSLGSPPNEQFF. DNA for the CDR3: TGTGCCAGCAGTTTGGGGAGCCCGCCCAATGAGCAGTTCTTC. The chain joins TRBV28 to TRBJ2-1; possibly TRBD2 for D (5 bases). Germline CDR1 MDHEN, CDR2 SYDVKM. V lost 3 bases and J lost 6, with 12 bases in between. The CDR3 runs 14 residues.

This clonotype was counted at least ten times. This chain links TRBV5-1 with TRBJ2-1, with D hard to call. The germline V and J ends were trimmed by 5 bases and 8 bases, with 20 bases remaining between them. The CDR3 has 15 amino acids. Germline V gene data show CDR1 as SGHRS and CDR2 as YFSETQ. In DNA, the CDR3 is TGCGCCAGCAGATCCGACCGCCACCCCGCGGATGAGCAGTTCTTC. It encodes CASRSDRHPADEQFF. The full variable domain, its missing parts supplied by reference TRBV5-1 and TRBJ2-1, is KAGVTQTPRYLIKTRGQQVTLSCSPISGHRSVSWYQQTPGQGLQFLFEYFSETQRNKGNFPGRFSGRQFSNSRSEMNVSTLELGDSALYLCASRSDRHPADEQFFGPGTRLTVL.

J is TRBJ1-5 and V is TRBV29-1; TRBD1 agrees at 9 bases. Looked up from germline, CDR1 is SQVTM and CDR2 is ANQGSEA. V lost 5 bases and J lost 5; bases outside the gene matches: 13. The CDR3 has 16 residues. In DNA, the CDR3 is TGCAGCGTTACGGGACAGGGAGGGGGCCTGGATCAGCCCCAGCATTTT. It is translated as CSVTGQGGGLDQPQHF. The whole variable domain, remainder taken from reference TRBV29-1 and TRBJ1-5, is SAVISQKPSRDICQRGTSLTIQCQVDSQVTMMFWYRQQPGQSLTLIATANQGSEATYESGFVIDKFPISRPNLTFSTLTVSNMSPEDSSIYLCSVTGQGGGLDQPQHFGDGTRLSIL.

The chain recombines TRBV18 with TRBJ1-2; possible D gene TRBD1, 6 bases. Per the germline V gene, CDR1 is KGHSH and CDR2 is LQKENI. V dropped 3 bases and J dropped 7 bases, with 21 bases sitting between them. The CDR3 length is 16 residues. Here the CDR3 reads CASSPKIWQGKGGYTF. For the CDR3, the DNA is TGTGCCAGCTCACCGAAGATTTGGCAGGGGAAAGGTGGCTACACCTTC.

This clonotype has a count of ten or more. V usage is TRBV5-1 and J usage is TRBJ2-1; 12 bases map to TRBD2. Germline V lookup: CDR1 SGHRS, CDR2 YFSETQ. This CDR3 spans 17 amino acids. V dropped 5 bases and J dropped 2; count of bases not matched to a gene: 8. CDR3 residues: CASSGMTSGGPYNEQFF. The DNA of the CDR3 is TGCGCCAGCAGTGGGATGACTAGCGGGGGTCCCTACAATGAGCAGTTCTTC.

In this sample, this clonotype turned up a few times. CDR3 in DNA: TGCAGCGAAAACGGCCCCTCCTCTGGAAACACCATATATTTT. Translating it yields CSENGPSSGNTIYF. This sequence joins TRBV29-1 and TRBJ1-3; D gene unclear. Germline CDR1 is SQVTM and CDR2 is ANQGSEA. V was shortened by 7 bases and J by 0 bases, with 13 bases between the two germline ends. The CDR3 length is 14 residues.

This clonotype was picked up a small number of times. J is TRBJ2-1 and V is TRBV19; D unresolved. CDR3 length: 12 amino acids. Per germline, CDR1 LNHDA and CDR2 SQIVND (reference sequence). V lost 1 base, J lost 6 bases, and 4 bases lay in between. The CDR3 sequence is CASSIGLNEQFF. The CDR3 DNA sequence: TGTGCCAGTAGTATAGGGCTCAATGAGCAGTTCTTC.

The chain links TRBV2 to TRBJ2-7; TRBD1 agrees at 9 bases. Unmatched junction bases numbered 2, after V lost 3 bases and J lost 5 bases. This CDR3 contains 13 residues. Germline V CDR1 and CDR2: SNHLY, FYNNEI. CDR3 coding DNA: TGTGCCAGCAGTGACGACAGGGGGAACGAGCAGTACTTC. It translates to CASSDDRGNEQYF.

This clonotype has ten or more counts. The chain has TRBV9 and TRBJ2-3; D possibly uses TRBD1 or TRBD2 (6 bases each). Deletions cut 2 bases from V and 4 bases from J, with 11 bases between. The germline gives CDR1 SGDLS, CDR2 YYNGEE. The CDR3 is 14 residues long. The CDR3 DNA is TGTGCCAGCAGCGTTGGGGGGCGGCCAGATACGCAGTATTTT. Translated, it gives CASSVGGRPDTQYF. Complete variable domain (other parts from reference TRBV9 and TRBJ2-3): DSGVTQTPKHLITATGQRVTLRCSPRSGDLSVYWYQQSLDQGLQFLIQYYNGEERAKGNILERFSAQQFPDLHSELNLSSLELGDSALYFCASSVGGRPDTQYFGPGTRLTVL.

J is TRBJ1-1 and V is TRBV5-1; D unresolved. The CDR3 is made up of 14 amino acids. CDR1 is SGHRS, CDR2 YFSETQ, per germline. Trimming cost V 1 base and J 0 bases, with 7 bases left between them. The CDR3 sequence: CASSLSTLNTEAFF. The CDR3 DNA reads TGCGCCAGCAGCTTGAGCACTTTGAACACTGAAGCTTTCTTT. Full variable domain (remainder filled in from reference TRBV5-1 and TRBJ1-1): KAGVTQTPRYLIKTRGQQVTLSCSPISGHRSVSWYQQTPGQGLQFLFEYFSETQRNKGNFPGRFSGRQFSNSRSEMNVSTLELGDSALYLCASSLSTLNTEAFFGQGTRLTVV.

This clonotype was observed a handful of times. This CDR3 reads CASMEGTGFDEQYF. CDR3 in DNA: TGTGCCTCCATGGAGGGGACAGGCTTTGACGAGCAGTACTTC. The chain links TRBV28 to TRBJ2-7; 8 bases map to TRBD1. Trimming cost V 11 bases and J 5 bases; bases outside gene matches: 14. CDR3 size: 14 residues. Germline V gene lookup returns CDR1 MDHEN and CDR2 SYDVKM. Combining the CDR3 with reference TRBV28 and TRBJ2-7 gives the whole variable domain DVKVTQSSRYLVKRTGEKVFLECVQDMDHENMFWYRQDPGLGLRLIYFSYDVKMKEKGDIPEGYSVSREKKERFSLILESASTNQTSMYLCASMEGTGFDEQYFGPGTRLTVT.

This clonotype has ten or more counts. The chain couples TRBV9 to TRBJ2-3; no reliable D call. This CDR3 is built from 15 residues. Looked up from germline, CDR1 is SGDLS and CDR2 is YYNGEE. V was trimmed by 3 bases and J by 1 base, leaving 12 bases between them. The CDR3 sequence: CASSGLGFGTDTQYF. CDR3 DNA sequence: TGTGCCAGCAGCGGGTTGGGTTTCGGCACAGATACGCAGTATTTT.

This clonotype was found a few times. The rearrangement joins TRBV12-3 or TRBV12-4 to TRBJ1-2; 7 positions agree with TRBD1. This CDR3 spans 14 amino acids. Trimming cost V 7 bases and J 0 bases; bases outside gene matches: 5. The CDR3 region has the DNA TGTGCCAGCACCCAGGGGGGGCCTAACTATGGCTACACCTTC. It specifies CASTQGGPNYGYTF.

The chain couples TRBV28 to TRBJ2-4; TRBD2 agrees at 11 bases. Germline lookup yields CDR1 MDHEN and CDR2 SYDVKM. V lost 6 bases to trimming and J lost 4 bases; unmatched junction nucleotides: 5. The CDR3 extends over 15 amino acids. CDR3 coding DNA: TGTGCCAGCAGGGTACTAGCGGGGGATAAAAACATTCAGTACTTC. Translating it yields CASRVLAGDKNIQYF.

Points on this clonotype: A much larger clone sits a single nucleotide away, making a read error possible. The V gene is TRBV12-3 or TRBV12-4, the J gene TRBJ2-6, with D tentatively TRBD1 (5 bases). This CDR3 is built from 16 residues. The CDR3 coding sequence is TGTGCCAGCAGTTTAGGGGAATTCTCTGGGGCCAACGCCCTGACTTTC. Its translation is CASSLGEFSGANALTF.